Presented here are 5 T cell receptor beta chains from one specimen sequenced in a study of early T cells in non-severe SARS-CoV-2 infection. TCRdb re-derived calls from the 5' RACE reads in MiXCR, one entry per CDR3 protein. The repertoire holds over 80,000 distinct CDR3 sequences, roughly 13% seen once, with over 9.5% in the top ten. The sequencing sample was made of whole blood. These TCRs come from an adult who was a healthcare worker with PCR-confirmed SARS-CoV-2 infection or an uninfected control (not recorded which).

In this sample, this clonotype turned up a few times. The chain recombines TRBV20-1 with TRBJ2-5; TRBD2 agrees at 11 bases. Germline CDR1 DFQATT, CDR2 SNEGSKA (reference sequence). The CDR3 is 15 residues long. J was trimmed by 5 bases and V by 1 base; bases with no gene match: 6. CDR3 amino acids: CSARVPGLAAETQYF. The CDR3 DNA reads TGCAGTGCTAGAGTACCGGGACTAGCGGCGGAGACCCAGTACTTC.

This clonotype has a count of ten or more. The gene calls are TRBV29-1 and TRBJ2-1, with D unresolved. Deletions cut 6 bases from V and 4 bases from J, with 4 bases between. Germline values: CDR1 SQVTM, CDR2 ANQGSEA. This CDR3 has 10 residues. CDR3 in amino acids: CSVWYNEQFF. CDR3 sequence (DNA): TGCAGCGTCTGGTACAATGAGCAGTTCTTC.

This sequence joins TRBV6-5 and TRBJ2-7; the match to TRBD1 covers 8 bases. Trimming took 6 bases from V and 3 from J; bases not matched to a gene: 4. The CDR3 runs to 13 residues. Germline lookup yields CDR1 MNHEY and CDR2 SVGAGI. CDR3 in amino acids: CASREDRGYEQYF. The CDR3 DNA reads as TGTGCCAGCAGGGAAGACAGGGGCTACGAGCAGTACTTC.

The chain employs TRBV11-2 and TRBJ2-3; D is unresolved. The CDR3 is 15 residues long. CDR1 is SGHAT, CDR2 FQNNGV, per germline. Trimming pared 1 base from V and 4 bases from J, leaving 12 bases between. The CDR3 loop reads CASSLAVTHPDTQYF. The CDR3, as DNA: TGTGCCAGCAGCTTAGCTGTGACGCACCCAGATACGCAGTATTTT.

The genes are TRBV7-2 and TRBJ2-1, with unresolved D. The germline CDR1 and CDR2 sequences are SGHTA and FQGNSA. The CDR3 is made up of 13 amino acids. V was cut by 0 bases and J by 10 bases, with 10 bases left in between. CDR3 nucleotide sequence: TGTGCCAGCAGCTTAGCCCTTCCCCCCGAGCAGTTCTTC. Its translation: CASSLALPPEQFF.